A single sample is the source of the 10 T cell receptor beta chains below, sequenced in a study of spatial heterogeneity in lung cancer (dated by TCRdb to between 2018 and 2021). Library generation was performed with 5' RACE. Sequencing used a NextSeq 500. TCRdb reworked the public reads: Q25 trimming with fastp, MiXCR clone assembly, productive beta chains retained. Every entry covers one CDR3 protein and lists the most common genes and DNA from its rows. The sample table lists 90,000 or so distinct CDR3 sequences, around 10% of them with a count of one. 6.9% of the sample lies in the top ten. This sample's time point label indicates: sample taken at primary tumor resection. For TCR sequencing, whole RNA was extracted from tumor and nontumor lung tissue, or from cryopreserved PBMC samples, and no cell sorting was done. The sequences come from PBMCs, collected at surgery. These receptors originate from a male donor with early-stage non-small cell lung cancer.

The table lists this clonotype with many counts. The CDR3 nucleotides read TGTGCCAGCAGTTACGGCAGCGGGGTATCCACAGATACGCAGTATTTT. It translates to CASSYGSGVSTDTQYF. This chain connects TRBV6-2 or TRBV6-3 to TRBJ2-3; 7 bases are a match to TRBD2. CDR3 length: 16 residues. Germline V lookup: CDR1 MNHEY, CDR2 SVGEGT. J was trimmed by 2 bases and V by 2 bases; bases with no gene match: 7.

The V call is TRBV29-1, the J call TRBJ2-6, with 8 bases identical to TRBD1. With V trimmed by 6 bases and J by 0 bases, 1 base remained unmatched. The CDR3 length is 14 residues. CDR1 is SQVTM and CDR2 is ANQGSEA in the germline V gene. Here the CDR3 DNA reads TGCAGCGTCGGACAGGGCTCTGGGGCCAACGTCCTGACTTTC. Protein: CSVGQGSGANVLTF.

The genes are TRBV5-1 and TRBJ2-5; TRBD1 matches 9 bases. The CDR3 has 17 residues. The ends lost 9 bases at V and 6 bases at J; junction bases unmatched: 21. The germline CDR1 and CDR2 sequences are SGHRS and YFSETQ. The CDR3 spells CANVPGQGPAGVKTQYF. For the CDR3, the DNA is TGCGCCAACGTCCCGGGACAGGGACCCGCGGGGGTAAAGACCCAGTACTTC.

The sample holds a few counts of this clonotype. The CDR3 reads CASSYDSLFSGNTIYF. Here the CDR3 DNA reads TGTGCCAGCAGTTACGACAGCCTTTTCTCTGGAAACACCATATATTTT. The chain links TRBV6-6 to TRBJ1-3; D is possibly TRBD1 (5 bases). CDR3 length: 16 residues. Per germline, CDR1 MNHNY and CDR2 SVGAGI (reference sequence). V was cut by 2 bases and J by 0 bases, with 11 bases left in between.

This clonotype was detected only a few times. The V call is TRBV20-1, the J call TRBJ2-4; TRBD1 might be the D (6 bases). Germline values: CDR1 DFQATT, CDR2 SNEGSKA (reference sequence). Deletions cut 3 bases from V and 1 base from J, with 16 bases between. This CDR3 has 16 amino acids. This CDR3 reads CSASKPQGLAKNIQYF. As DNA, the CDR3 is TGCAGTGCTAGCAAACCACAGGGTTTGGCCAAAAACATTCAGTACTTC.

This clonotype came up a few times. The chain carries TRBV24-1 and TRBJ1-5; perhaps TRBD1 as D (5 bases). The CDR3 extends over 16 amino acids. Trimming removed 3 bases from V and 2 bases from J, with 13 bases in between. CDR1 and CDR2 (germline): KGHDR, SFDVKD. The CDR3 DNA reads TGTGCCACCAGTGATCCGCAGGGAGGTGGCAATCAGCCCCAGCATTTT. This encodes CATSDPQGGGNQPQHF.

This clonotype came up a few times. The chain is built from TRBV5-1 and TRBJ2-3, with 9 nucleotides matching TRBD2. Unmatched junction bases numbered 2, after V lost 2 bases and J lost 4 bases. The CDR3 length is 14 residues. The germline V gene has CDR1 SGHRS and CDR2 YFSETQ. The CDR3 reads CASSFGTSSDTQYF. The CDR3 nucleotides read TGCGCCAGCAGCTTCGGGACTAGCTCAGATACGCAGTATTTT.

In its sample, this clonotype was seen many times. The rearrangement joins TRBV5-1 to TRBJ2-5; D call uncertain. The V end was cut by 4 bases, the J end by 1 base, with 2 bases between. CDR3 length equals 11 residues. Per germline, CDR1 SGHRS and CDR2 YFSETQ. CDR3 sequence reads: CASSIQETQYF. In DNA, the CDR3 is TGCGCCAGCAGCATCCAAGAGACCCAGTACTTC.

This clonotype was seen only once. One junction end does not reproduce the germline sequence, and a read error may be involved. The rearrangement links TRBV4-1 to TRBJ2-1; 12 bases line up with TRBD1. The CDR3 runs 15 residues. Germline V CDR1 and CDR2: MGHRA, YSYEKL. In DNA form, the CDR3 reads TGCGCCAGCAGCCCGGGACAGGGGGCCTACAATAAGCAGTTCTTC. This encodes CASSPGQGAYNKQFF.

The sample holds many counts of this clonotype. The chain uses TRBV27 and TRBJ1-5; the D is unclear. V was pared by 1 base and J by 6 bases, with 10 bases between. The germline gives CDR1 MNHEY, CDR2 SMNVEV (reference sequence). The CDR3 spans 14 residues. The CDR3 protein is CASSLLRGGQPQHF. CDR3 coding DNA: TGTGCCAGCAGTTTATTGCGGGGAGGTCAGCCCCAGCATTTT.